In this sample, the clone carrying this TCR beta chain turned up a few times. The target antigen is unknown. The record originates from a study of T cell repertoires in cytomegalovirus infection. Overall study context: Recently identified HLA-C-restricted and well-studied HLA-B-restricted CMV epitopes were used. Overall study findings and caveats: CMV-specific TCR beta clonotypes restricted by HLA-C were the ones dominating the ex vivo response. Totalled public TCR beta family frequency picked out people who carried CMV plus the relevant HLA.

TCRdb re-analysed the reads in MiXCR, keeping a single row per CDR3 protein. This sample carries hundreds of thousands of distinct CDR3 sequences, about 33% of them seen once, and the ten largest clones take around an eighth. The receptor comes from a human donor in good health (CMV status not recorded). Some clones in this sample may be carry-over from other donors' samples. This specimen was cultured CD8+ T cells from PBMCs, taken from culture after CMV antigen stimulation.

CDR3 sequence reads: CASSLGTNSYNEQFF. CDR3 nucleotide sequence: TGTGCCAGCAGCCTCGGGACAAACTCCTACAATGAGCAGTTCTTC. The rearrangement uses TRBV4-2 and TRBJ2-1; D perhaps matches TRBD1 (6 bases). The CDR3 runs to 15 residues. V was pared by 4 bases and J by 0 bases, with 10 bases between. Germline V CDR1 and CDR2: LGHNA, YNFKEQ.